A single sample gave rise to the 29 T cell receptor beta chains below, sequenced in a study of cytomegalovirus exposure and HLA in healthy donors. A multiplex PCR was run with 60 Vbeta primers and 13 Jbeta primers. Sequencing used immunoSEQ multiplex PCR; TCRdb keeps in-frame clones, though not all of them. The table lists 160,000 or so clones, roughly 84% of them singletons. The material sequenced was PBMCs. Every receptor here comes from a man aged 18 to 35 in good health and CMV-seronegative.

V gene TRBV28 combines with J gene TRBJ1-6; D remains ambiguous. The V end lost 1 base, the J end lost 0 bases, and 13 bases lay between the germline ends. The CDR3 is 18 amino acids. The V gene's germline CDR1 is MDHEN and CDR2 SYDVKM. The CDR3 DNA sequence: TGTGCCAGCAGTTTATACCGCTTGGGGAGCTCCTATAATTCACCCCTCCACTTT. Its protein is CASSLYRLGSSYNSPLHF. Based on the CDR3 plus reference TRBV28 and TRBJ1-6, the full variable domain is DVKVTQSSRYLVKRTGEKVFLECVQDMDHENMFWYRQDPGLGLRLIYFSYDVKMKEKGDIPEGYSVSREKKERFSLILESASTNQTSMYLCASSLYRLGSSYNSPLHFGNGTRLTVT.

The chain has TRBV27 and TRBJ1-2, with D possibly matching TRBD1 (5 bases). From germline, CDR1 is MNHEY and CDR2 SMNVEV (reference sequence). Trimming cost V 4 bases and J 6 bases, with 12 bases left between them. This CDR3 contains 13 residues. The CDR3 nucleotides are TGTGCCAGCAGTTCGGCAGGGCCACATGGCTACACCTTC. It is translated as CASSSAGPHGYTF.

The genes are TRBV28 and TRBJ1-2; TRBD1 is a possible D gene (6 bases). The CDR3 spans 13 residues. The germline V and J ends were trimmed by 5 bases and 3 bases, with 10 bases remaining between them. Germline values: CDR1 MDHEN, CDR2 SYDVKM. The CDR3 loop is CASSPPGDYGYTF. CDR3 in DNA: TGTGCCAGCAGTCCGCCAGGGGACTATGGCTACACCTTC.

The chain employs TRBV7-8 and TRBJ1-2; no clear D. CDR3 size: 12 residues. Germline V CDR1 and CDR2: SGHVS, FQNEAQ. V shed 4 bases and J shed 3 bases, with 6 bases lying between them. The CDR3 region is CASSSRDYGYTF. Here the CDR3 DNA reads TGTGCCAGCAGCTCGCGGGACTATGGCTACACCTTC. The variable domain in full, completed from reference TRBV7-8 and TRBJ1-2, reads GAGVSQSPRYKVAKRGQDVALRCDPISGHVSLFWYQQALGQGPEFLTYFQNEAQLDKSGLPSDRFFAERPEGSVSTLKIQRTQQEDSAVYLCASSSRDYGYTFGSGTRLTVV.

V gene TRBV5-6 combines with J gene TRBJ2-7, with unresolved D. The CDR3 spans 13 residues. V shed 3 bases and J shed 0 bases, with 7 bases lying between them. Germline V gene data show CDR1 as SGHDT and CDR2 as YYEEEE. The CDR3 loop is CASSSLLSYEQYF. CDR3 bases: TGTGCCAGCAGCTCCCTACTCTCCTACGAGCAGTACTTC.

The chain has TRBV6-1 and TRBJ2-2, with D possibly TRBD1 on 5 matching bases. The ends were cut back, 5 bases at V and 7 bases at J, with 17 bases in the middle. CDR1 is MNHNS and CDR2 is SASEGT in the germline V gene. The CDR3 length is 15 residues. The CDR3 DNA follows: TGTGCCAGCAGTCCACGAGCAGGGTCCGGCGGGGAGCTGTTTTTT. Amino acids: CASSPRAGSGGELFF.

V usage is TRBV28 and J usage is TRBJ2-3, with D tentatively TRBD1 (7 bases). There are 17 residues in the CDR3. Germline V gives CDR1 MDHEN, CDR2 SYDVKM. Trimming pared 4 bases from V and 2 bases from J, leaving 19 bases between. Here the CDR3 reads CASSSSRRGEHTDTQYF. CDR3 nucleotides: TGTGCCAGCAGTTCCTCCCGCAGGGGGGAACACACAGATACGCAGTATTTT.

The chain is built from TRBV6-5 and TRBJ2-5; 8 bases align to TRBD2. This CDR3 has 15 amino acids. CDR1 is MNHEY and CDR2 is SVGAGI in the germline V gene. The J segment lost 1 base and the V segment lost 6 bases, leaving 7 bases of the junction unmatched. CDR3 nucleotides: TGTGCCAGCAGCCCGAGCGGGGGCCTCCAAGAGACCCAGTACTTC. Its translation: CASSPSGGLQETQYF.

In DNA, the CDR3 is TGTGCCATCACTACAGGTTCTTCCTACGAGCAGTACTTC. Translation: CAITTGSSYEQYF. This chain connects TRBV2 to TRBJ2-5, with TRBD1 as a possible D gene (5 bases). The DNA end is more similar to TRBJ2-7, so the J call may be wrong. In germline, CDR1 is SNHLY, CDR2 FYNNEI. The length of the CDR3 is 13 residues.

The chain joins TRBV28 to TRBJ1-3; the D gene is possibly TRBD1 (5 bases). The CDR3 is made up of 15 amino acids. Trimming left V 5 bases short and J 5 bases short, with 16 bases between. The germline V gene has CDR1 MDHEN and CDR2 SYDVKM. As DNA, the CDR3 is TGTGCCAGCAGTGTTGACAGCCTCACAAGAAACACCATATATTTT. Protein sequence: CASSVDSLTRNTIYF.

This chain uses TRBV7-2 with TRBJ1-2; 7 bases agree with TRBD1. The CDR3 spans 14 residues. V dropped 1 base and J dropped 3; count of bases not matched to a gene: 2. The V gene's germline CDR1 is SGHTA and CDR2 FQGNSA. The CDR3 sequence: CASSLVQGHYGYTF. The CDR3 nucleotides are TGTGCCAGCAGCTTAGTACAGGGGCACTATGGCTACACCTTC.

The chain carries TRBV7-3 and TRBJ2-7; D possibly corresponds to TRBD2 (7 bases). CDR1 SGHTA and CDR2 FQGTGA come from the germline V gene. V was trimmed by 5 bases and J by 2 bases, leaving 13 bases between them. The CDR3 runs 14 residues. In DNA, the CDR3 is TGTGCCAGCAGCCCCGGGGAGGGGGCCTACGAGCAGTACTTC. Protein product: CASSPGEGAYEQYF.

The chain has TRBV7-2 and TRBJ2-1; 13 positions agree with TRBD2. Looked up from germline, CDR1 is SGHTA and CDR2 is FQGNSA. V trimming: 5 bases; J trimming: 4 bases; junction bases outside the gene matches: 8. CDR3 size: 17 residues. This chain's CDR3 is CASSDQGTSGKYNEQFF. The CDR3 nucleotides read TGTGCCAGCAGCGACCAAGGGACTAGCGGGAAATACAATGAGCAGTTCTTC.

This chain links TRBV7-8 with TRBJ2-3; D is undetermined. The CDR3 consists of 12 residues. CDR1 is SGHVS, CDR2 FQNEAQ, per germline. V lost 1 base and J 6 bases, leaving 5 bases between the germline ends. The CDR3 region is CASSLVRDTQYF. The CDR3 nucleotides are TGTGCCAGCAGCTTAGTACGGGATACGCAGTATTTT.

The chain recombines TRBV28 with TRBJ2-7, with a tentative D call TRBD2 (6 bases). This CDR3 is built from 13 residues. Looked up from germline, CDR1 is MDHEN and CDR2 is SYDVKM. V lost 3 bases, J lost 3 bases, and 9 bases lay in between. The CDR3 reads CASSFSGVYEQYF. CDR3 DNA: TGTGCCAGCAGTTTTTCGGGGGTCTACGAGCAGTACTTC.

CDR3 sequence: CASTTGTPPTQYF. The CDR3 DNA sequence: TGCGCCAGCACAACCGGGACTCCTCCAACCCAGTACTTC. V usage is TRBV10-2 and J usage is TRBJ2-5, with TRBD2 as a possible D gene (6 bases). Trimming took off 7 bases at V and 8 bases at J, with 17 bases between the two ends. From germline, CDR1 is WSHSY and CDR2 SAAADI. The CDR3 contains 13 residues.

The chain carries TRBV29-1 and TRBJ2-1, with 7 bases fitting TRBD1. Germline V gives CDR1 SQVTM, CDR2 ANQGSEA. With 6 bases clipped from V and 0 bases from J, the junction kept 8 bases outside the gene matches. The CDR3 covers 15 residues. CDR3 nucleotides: TGCAGCGTCCTGACAGGGACCAGCTCCTACAATGAGCAGTTCTTC. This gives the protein CSVLTGTSSYNEQFF.

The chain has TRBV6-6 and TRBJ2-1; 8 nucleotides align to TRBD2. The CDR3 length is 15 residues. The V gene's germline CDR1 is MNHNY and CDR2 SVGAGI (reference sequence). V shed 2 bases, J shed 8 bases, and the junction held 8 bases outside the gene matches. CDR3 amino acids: CASSYVAGGSDEQFF. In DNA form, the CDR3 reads TGTGCCAGCAGTTACGTTGCGGGAGGTAGTGATGAGCAGTTCTTC.

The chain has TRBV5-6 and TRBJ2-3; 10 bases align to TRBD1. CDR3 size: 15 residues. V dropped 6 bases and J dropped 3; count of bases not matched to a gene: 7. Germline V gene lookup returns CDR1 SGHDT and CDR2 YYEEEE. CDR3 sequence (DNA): TGTGCCAGCACTCCGGGACAGGGGCAAACAGATACGCAGTATTTT. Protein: CASTPGQGQTDTQYF.

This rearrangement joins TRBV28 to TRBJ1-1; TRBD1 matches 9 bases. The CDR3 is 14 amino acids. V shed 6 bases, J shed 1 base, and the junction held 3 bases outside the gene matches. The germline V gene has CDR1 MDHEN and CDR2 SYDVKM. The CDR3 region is CASRRTGENTEAFF. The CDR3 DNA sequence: TGTGCCAGCAGGAGGACAGGGGAGAACACTGAAGCTTTCTTT.

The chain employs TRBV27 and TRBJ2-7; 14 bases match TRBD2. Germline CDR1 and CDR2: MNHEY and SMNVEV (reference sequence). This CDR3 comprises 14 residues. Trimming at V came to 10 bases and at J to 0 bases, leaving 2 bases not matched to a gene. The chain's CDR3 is CATGTSGSSYEQYF. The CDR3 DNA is TGTGCCACAGGGACTAGCGGGAGCTCCTACGAGCAGTACTTC.

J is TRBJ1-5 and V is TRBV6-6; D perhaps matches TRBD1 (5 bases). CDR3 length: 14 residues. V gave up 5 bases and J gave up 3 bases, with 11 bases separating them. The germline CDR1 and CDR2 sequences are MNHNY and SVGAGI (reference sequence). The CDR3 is CASSPTELNQPQHF. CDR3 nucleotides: TGTGCCAGCAGTCCGACAGAACTCAATCAGCCCCAGCATTTT.

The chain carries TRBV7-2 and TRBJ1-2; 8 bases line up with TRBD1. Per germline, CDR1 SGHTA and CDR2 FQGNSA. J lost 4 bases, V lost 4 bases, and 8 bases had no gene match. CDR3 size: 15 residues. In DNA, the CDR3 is TGTGCCAGCAGCTCGGGACAGGATAGGGGCTATGGCTACACCTTC. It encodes CASSSGQDRGYGYTF. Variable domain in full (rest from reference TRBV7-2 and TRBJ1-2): GAGVSQSPSNKVTEKGKDVELRCDPISGHTALYWYRQSLGQGLEFLIYFQGNSAPDKSGLPSDRFSAERTGGSVSTLTIQRTQQEDSAVYLCASSSGQDRGYGYTFGSGTRLTVV.

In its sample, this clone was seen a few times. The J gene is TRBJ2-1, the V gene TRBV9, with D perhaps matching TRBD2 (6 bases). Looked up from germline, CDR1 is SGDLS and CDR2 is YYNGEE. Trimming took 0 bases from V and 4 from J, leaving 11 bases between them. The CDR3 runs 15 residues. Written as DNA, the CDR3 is TGTGCCAGCAGCGTAGAAGGGACTTCATACAATGAGCAGTTCTTC. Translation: CASSVEGTSYNEQFF.

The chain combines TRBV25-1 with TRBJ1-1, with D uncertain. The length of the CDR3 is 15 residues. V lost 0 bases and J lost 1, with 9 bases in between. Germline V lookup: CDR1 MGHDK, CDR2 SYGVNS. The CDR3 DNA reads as TGTGCCAGCAGTGAATACGGCGGAAAGAACACTGAAGCTTTCTTT. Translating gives CASSEYGGKNTEAFF.

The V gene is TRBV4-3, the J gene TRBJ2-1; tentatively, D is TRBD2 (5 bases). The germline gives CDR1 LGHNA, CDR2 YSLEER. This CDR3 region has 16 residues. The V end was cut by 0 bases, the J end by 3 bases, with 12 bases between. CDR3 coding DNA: TGCGCCAGCAGCCAAGAGGGAGACGGTTTCTACAATGAGCAGTTCTTC. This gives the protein CASSQEGDGFYNEQFF.

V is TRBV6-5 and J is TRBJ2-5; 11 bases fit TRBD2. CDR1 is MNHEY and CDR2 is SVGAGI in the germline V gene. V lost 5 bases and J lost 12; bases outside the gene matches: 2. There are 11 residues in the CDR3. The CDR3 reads CASSRGLAEYF. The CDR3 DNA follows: TGTGCCAGCAGTAGGGGACTAGCGGAGTACTTC.

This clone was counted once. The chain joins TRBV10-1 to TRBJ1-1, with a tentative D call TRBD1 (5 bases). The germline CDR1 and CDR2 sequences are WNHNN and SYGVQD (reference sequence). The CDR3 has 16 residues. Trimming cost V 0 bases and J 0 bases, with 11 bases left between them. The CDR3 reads CASSESAGPLNTEAFF. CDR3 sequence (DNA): TGCGCCAGCAGTGAGTCTGCAGGGCCTCTGAACACTGAAGCTTTCTTT.

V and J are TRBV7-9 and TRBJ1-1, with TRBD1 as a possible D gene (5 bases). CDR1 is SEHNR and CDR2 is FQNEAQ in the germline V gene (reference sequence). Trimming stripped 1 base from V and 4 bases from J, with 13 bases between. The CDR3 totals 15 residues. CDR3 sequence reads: CASSLGNRRGTEAFF. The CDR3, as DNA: TGTGCCAGCAGCTTAGGGAACAGGAGGGGCACTGAAGCTTTCTTT.